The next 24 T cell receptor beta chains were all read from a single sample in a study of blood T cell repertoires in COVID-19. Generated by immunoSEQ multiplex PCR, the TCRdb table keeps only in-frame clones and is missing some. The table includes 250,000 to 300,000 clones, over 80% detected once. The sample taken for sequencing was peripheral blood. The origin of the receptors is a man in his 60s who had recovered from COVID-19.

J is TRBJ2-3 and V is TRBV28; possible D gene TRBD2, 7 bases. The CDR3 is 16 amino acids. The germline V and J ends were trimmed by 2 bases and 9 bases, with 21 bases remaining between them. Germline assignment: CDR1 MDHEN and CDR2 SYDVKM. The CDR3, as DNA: TGTGCCAGCAGTTTAATCTCGCGGGGGCGCACCCGGACGCAGTATTTT. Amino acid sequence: CASSLISRGRTRTQYF. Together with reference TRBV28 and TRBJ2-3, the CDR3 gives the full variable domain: DVKVTQSSRYLVKRTGEKVFLECVQDMDHENMFWYRQDPGLGLRLIYFSYDVKMKEKGDIPEGYSVSREKKERFSLILESASTNQTSMYLCASSLISRGRTRTQYFGPGTRLTVL.

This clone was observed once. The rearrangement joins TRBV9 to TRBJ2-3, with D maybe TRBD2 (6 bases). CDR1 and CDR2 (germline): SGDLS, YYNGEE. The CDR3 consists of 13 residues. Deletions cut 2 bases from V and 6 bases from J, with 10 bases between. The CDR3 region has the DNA TGTGCCAGCAGCGTCCCGAGCGGGGATACGCAGTATTTT. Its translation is CASSVPSGDTQYF.

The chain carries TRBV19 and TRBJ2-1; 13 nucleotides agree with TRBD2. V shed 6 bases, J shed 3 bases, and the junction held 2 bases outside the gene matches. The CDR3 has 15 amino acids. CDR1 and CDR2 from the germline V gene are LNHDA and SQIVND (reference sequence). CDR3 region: CASRTSGGNYNEQFF. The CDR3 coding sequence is TGTGCCAGTAGGACTAGCGGGGGGAACTACAATGAGCAGTTCTTC.

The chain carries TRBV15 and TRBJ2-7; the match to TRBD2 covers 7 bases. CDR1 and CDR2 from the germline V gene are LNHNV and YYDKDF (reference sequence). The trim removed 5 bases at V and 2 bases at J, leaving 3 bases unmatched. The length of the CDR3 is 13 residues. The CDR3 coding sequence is TGTGCCACCAGCCGTAGCGGGCCCTACGAGCAGTACTTC. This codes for CATSRSGPYEQYF.

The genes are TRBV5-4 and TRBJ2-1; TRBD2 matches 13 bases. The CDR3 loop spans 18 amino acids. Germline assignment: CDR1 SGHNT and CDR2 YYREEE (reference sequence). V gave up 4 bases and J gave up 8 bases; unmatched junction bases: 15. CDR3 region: CASSTPRTSGRGVDEQFF. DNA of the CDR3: TGTGCCAGCAGCACCCCGAGGACTAGCGGGAGAGGGGTCGATGAGCAGTTCTTC.

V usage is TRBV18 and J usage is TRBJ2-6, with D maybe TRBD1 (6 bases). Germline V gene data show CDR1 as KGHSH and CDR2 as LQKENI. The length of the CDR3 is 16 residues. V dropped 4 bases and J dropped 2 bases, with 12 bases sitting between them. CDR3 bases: TGTGCCAGCTCACTAAACAGGGCGGCTGGGGCCAACGTCCTGACTTTC. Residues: CASSLNRAAGANVLTF. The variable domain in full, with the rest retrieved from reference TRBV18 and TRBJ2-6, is NAGVMQNPRHLVRRRGQEARLRCSPMKGHSHVYWYRQLPEEGLKFMVYLQKENIIDESGMPKERFSAEFPKEGPSILRIQQVVRGDSAAYFCASSLNRAAGANVLTFGAGSRLTVL.

The CDR3 protein is CAISELRGQRTYEQYF. In nucleotides, the CDR3 is TGTGCCATCAGTGAGCTTAGGGGACAGAGGACCTACGAGCAGTACTTC. V and J are TRBV10-3 and TRBJ2-7; 7 nucleotides match TRBD1. The germline CDR1 and CDR2 sequences are ENHRY and SYGVKD. With 2 bases clipped from V and 2 bases from J, the junction kept 9 bases outside the gene matches. The CDR3 extends over 16 amino acids.

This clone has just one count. CDR3 coding DNA: TGTGCCAGCAGTCCACCGGGGCGGGGGACTGAAGCTTTCTTT. This gives the protein CASSPPGRGTEAFF. The chain links TRBV28 to TRBJ1-1, with D perhaps matching TRBD1 (5 bases). The CDR3 is 14 residues long. The ends were cut back, 5 bases at V and 5 bases at J, with 15 bases in the middle. Germline CDR1 is MDHEN and CDR2 is SYDVKM. Combining the CDR3 with reference TRBV28 and TRBJ1-1 gives the whole variable domain DVKVTQSSRYLVKRTGEKVFLECVQDMDHENMFWYRQDPGLGLRLIYFSYDVKMKEKGDIPEGYSVSREKKERFSLILESASTNQTSMYLCASSPPGRGTEAFFGQGTRLTVV.

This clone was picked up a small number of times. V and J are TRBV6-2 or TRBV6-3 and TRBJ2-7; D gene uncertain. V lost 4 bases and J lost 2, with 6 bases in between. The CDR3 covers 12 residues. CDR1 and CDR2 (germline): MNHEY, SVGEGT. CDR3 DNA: TGTGCCAGCAGTTTTACTACCTACGAGCAGTACTTC. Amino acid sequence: CASSFTTYEQYF.

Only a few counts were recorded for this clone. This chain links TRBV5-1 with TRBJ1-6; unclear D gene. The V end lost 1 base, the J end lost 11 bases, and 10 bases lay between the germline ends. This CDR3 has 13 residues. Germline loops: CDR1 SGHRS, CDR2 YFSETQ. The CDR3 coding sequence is TGCGCCAGCAGCTTGCGAGGTGAAACACCCCTCCACTTT. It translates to CASSLRGETPLHF. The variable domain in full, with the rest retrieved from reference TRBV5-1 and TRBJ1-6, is KAGVTQTPRYLIKTRGQQVTLSCSPISGHRSVSWYQQTPGQGLQFLFEYFSETQRNKGNFPGRFSGRQFSNSRSEMNVSTLELGDSALYLCASSLRGETPLHFGNGTRLTVT.

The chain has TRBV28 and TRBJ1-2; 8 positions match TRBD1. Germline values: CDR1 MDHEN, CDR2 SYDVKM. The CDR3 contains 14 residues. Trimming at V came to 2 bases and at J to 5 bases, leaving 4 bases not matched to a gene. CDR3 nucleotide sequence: TGTGCCAGCAGTTTAGCGACAGGGGATTATGGCTACACCTTC. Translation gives CASSLATGDYGYTF.

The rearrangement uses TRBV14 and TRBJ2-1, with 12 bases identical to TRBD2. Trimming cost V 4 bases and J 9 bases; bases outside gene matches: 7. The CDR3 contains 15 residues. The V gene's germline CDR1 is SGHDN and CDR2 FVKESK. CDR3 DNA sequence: TGTGCCAGCAGCCGAGCTAGCGGGAGGGCCGGTGAGCAGTTCTTC. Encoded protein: CASSRASGRAGEQFF.

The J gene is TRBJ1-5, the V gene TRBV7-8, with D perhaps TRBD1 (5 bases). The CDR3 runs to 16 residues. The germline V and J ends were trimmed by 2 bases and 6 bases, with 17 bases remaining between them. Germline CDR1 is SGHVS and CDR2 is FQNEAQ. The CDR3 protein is CASSLFDHTGGQPQHF. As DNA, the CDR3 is TGTGCCAGCAGCTTATTCGACCACACCGGGGGTCAGCCCCAGCATTTT.

Written as DNA, the CDR3 is TGTGCCAGCAACCTAGGGGGTCTGGGCACTGAAGCTTTCTTT. Encoded protein: CASNLGGLGTEAFF. This chain joins TRBV25-1 and TRBJ1-1; tentative D call: TRBD1 (6 bases). Per germline, CDR1 MGHDK and CDR2 SYGVNS. Trimming stripped 7 bases from V and 4 bases from J, with 16 bases between. CDR3 size: 14 residues.

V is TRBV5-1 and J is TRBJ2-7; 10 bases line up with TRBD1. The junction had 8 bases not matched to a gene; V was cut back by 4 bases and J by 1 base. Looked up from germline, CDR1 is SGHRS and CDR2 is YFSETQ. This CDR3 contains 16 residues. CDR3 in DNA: TGCGCCAGCAGCCGCCGACAGGGGGCGCTTTCCTACGAGCAGTACTTC. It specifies CASSRRQGALSYEQYF.

The CDR3 DNA follows: TGTGCCAGCAGCCTGAGCGGGGGGCGGTACAATGAGCAGTTCTTC. It is translated as CASSLSGGRYNEQFF. The chain employs TRBV7-2 and TRBJ2-1; 9 bases map to TRBD2. Per germline, CDR1 SGHTA and CDR2 FQGNSA. The CDR3 is made up of 15 amino acids. Trimming took 5 bases from V and 4 from J; bases not matched to a gene: 6. Supplemented by reference TRBV7-2 and TRBJ2-1, the full variable domain reads GAGVSQSPSNKVTEKGKDVELRCDPISGHTALYWYRQSLGQGLEFLIYFQGNSAPDKSGLPSDRFSAERTGGSVSTLTIQRTQQEDSAVYLCASSLSGGRYNEQFFGPGTRLTVL.

As DNA, the CDR3 is TGTGCCAGCAGCCAATTCGGGAGCTCCTACGAGCAGTACTTC. This gives the protein CASSQFGSSYEQYF. The rearrangement links TRBV14 to TRBJ2-7, with D tentatively TRBD2 (6 bases). V gave up 2 bases and J gave up 0 bases, with 8 bases separating them. The CDR3 length is 14 residues. Germline V gene sequence: CDR1 SGHDN, CDR2 FVKESK.

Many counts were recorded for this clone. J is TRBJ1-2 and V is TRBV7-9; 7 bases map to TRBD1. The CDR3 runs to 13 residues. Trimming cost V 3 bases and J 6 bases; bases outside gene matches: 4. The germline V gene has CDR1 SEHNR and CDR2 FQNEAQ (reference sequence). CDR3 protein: CASSFGRGDGYTF. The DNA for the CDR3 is TGTGCCAGCAGCTTCGGCAGGGGGGATGGCTACACCTTC.

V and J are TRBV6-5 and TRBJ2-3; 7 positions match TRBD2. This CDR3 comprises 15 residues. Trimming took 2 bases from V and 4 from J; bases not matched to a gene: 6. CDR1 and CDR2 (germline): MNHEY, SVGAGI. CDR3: CASSYEPGRADTQYF. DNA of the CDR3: TGTGCCAGCAGTTACGAGCCAGGGAGGGCAGATACGCAGTATTTT.

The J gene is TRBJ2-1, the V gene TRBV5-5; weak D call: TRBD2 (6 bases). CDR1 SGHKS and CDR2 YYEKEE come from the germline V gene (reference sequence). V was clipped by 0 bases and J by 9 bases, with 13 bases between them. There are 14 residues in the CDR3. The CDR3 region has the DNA TGTGCCAGCAGCTTGGATGTCGGGGGACCTGAGCAGTTCTTC. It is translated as CASSLDVGGPEQFF.

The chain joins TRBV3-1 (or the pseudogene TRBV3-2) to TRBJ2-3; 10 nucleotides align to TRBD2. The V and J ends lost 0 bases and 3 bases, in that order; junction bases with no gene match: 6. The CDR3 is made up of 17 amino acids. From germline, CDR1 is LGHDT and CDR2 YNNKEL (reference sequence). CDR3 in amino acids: CASSQDGPSGSTDTQYF. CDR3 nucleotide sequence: TGTGCCAGCAGCCAAGATGGTCCTAGCGGGAGTACAGATACGCAGTATTTT.

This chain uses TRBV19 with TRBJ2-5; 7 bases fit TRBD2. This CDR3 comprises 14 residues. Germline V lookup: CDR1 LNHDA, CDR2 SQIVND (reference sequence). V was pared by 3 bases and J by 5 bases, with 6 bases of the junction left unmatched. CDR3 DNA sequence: TGTGCCAGTAGTATGGGGGGGTTCCGGGAGACCCAGTACTTC. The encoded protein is CASSMGGFRETQYF.

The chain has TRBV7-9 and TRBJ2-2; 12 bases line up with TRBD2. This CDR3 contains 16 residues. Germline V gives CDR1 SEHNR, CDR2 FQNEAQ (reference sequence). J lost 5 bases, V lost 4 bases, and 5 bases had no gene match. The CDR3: CASSSGLAGRTGELFF. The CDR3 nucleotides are TGTGCCAGCAGCTCAGGACTAGCGGGACGAACCGGGGAGCTGTTTTTT.

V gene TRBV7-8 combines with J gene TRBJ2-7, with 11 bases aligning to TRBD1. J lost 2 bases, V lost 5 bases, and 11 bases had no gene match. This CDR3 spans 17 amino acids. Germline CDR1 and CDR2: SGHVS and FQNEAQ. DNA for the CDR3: TGTGCCAGCAGCCTAAGGACAGGGGGCATAGGGGCCTACGAGCAGTACTTC. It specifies CASSLRTGGIGAYEQYF.